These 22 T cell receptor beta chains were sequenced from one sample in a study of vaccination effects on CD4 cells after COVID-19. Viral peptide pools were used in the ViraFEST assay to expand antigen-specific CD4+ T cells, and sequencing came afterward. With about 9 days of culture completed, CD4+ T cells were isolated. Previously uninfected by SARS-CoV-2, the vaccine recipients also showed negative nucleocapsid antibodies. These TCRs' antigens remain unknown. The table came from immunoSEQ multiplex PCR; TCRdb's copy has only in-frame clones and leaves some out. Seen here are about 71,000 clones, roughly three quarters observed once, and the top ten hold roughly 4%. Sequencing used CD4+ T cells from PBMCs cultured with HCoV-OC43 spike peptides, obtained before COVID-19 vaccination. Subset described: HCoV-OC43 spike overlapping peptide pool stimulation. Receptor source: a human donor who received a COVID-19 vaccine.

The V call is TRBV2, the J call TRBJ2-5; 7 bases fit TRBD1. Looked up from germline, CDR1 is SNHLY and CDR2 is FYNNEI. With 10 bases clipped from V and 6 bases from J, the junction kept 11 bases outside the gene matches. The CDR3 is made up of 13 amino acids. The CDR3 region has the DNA TGTGCCACCGCCGCACAGGGGTCCCAGACCCAGTACTTC. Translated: CATAAQGSQTQYF. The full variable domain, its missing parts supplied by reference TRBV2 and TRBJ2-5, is EPEVTQTPSHQVTQMGQEVILRCVPISNHLYFYWYRQILGQKVEFLVSFYNNEISEKSEIFDDQFSVERPDGSNFTLKIRSTKLEDSAMYFCATAAQGSQTQYFGPGTRLLVL.

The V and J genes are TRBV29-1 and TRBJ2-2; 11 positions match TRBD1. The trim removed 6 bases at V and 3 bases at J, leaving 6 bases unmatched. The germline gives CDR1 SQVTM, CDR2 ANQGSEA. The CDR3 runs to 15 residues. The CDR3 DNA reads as TGCAGCGTAGGGCCGGGACAGGGGGACACCGGGGAGCTGTTTTTT. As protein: CSVGPGQGDTGELFF.

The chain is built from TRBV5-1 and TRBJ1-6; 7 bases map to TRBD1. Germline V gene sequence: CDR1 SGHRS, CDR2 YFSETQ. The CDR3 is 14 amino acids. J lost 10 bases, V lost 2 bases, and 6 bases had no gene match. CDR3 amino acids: CASSLLDRTSPLHF. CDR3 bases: TGCGCCAGCAGCTTATTGGACAGGACCTCACCCCTCCACTTT.

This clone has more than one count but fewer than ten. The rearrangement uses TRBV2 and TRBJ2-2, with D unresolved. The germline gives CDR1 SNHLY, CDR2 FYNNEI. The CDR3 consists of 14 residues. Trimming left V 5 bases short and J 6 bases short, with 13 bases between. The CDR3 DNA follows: TGTGCCAGCAGTCGGTCCCTTCTGGCCGGGGAGCTGTTTTTT. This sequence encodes CASSRSLLAGELFF. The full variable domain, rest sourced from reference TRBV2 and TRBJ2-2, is EPEVTQTPSHQVTQMGQEVILRCVPISNHLYFYWYRQILGQKVEFLVSFYNNEISEKSEIFDDQFSVERPDGSNFTLKIRSTKLEDSAMYFCASSRSLLAGELFFGEGSRLTVL.

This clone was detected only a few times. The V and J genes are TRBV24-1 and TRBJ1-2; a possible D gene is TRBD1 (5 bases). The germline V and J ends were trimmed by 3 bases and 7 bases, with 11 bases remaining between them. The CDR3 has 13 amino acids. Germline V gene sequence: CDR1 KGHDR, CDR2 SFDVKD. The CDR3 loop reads CATSDPPGTGYTF. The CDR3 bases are TGTGCCACCAGTGATCCCCCAGGGACTGGCTACACCTTC.

CDR3 sequence reads: CASSLVIQGYGYTF. The CDR3 DNA is TGTGCCAGCAGCTTGGTGATCCAGGGCTATGGCTACACCTTC. V gene TRBV5-6 combines with J gene TRBJ1-2, with a tentative D call TRBD1 (5 bases). The CDR3 is 14 residues long. V was cut by 0 bases and J by 4 bases, with 10 bases left in between. Germline CDR1 SGHDT, CDR2 YYEEEE.

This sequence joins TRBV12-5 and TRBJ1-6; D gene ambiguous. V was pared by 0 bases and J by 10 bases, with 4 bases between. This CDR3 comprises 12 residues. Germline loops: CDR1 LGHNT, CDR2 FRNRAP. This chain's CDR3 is CASGLVLSPLHF. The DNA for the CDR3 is TGTGCTAGTGGTTTGGTACTCTCACCCCTCCACTTT.

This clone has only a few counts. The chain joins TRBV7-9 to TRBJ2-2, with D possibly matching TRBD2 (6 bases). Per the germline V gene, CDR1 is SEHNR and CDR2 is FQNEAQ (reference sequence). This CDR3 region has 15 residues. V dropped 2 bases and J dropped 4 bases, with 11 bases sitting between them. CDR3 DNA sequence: TGTGCCAGCAGCTTAAGGAGGGACGGCACCGGGGAGCTGTTTTTT. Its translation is CASSLRRDGTGELFF.

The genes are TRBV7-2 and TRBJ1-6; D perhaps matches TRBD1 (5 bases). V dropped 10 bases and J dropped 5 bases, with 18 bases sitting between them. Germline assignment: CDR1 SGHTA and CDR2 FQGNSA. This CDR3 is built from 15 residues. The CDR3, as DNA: TGTGCCATTCCGGCGGGGGGGGTGAATAATTCACCCCTCCACTTT. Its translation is CAIPAGGVNNSPLHF.

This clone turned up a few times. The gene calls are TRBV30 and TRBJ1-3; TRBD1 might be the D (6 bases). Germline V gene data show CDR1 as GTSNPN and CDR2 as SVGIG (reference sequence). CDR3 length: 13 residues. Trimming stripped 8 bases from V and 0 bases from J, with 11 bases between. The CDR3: CAGQPFSGNTIYF. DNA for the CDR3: TGTGCCGGACAGCCGTTCTCTGGAAACACCATATATTTT. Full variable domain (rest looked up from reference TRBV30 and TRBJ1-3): SQTIHQWPATLVQPVGSPLSLECTVEGTSNPNLYWYRQAAGRGLQLLFYSVGIGQISSEVPQNLSASRPQDRQFILSSKKLLLSDSGFYLCAGQPFSGNTIYFGEGSWLTVV.

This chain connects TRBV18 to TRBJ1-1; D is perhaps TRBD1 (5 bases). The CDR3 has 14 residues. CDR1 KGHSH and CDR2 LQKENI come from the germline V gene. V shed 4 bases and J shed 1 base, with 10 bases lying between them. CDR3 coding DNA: TGTGCCAGCTCACTAAACGGGGCGAACACTGAAGCTTTCTTT. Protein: CASSLNGANTEAFF. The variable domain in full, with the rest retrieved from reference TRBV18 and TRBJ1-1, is NAGVMQNPRHLVRRRGQEARLRCSPMKGHSHVYWYRQLPEEGLKFMVYLQKENIIDESGMPKERFSAEFPKEGPSILRIQQVVRGDSAAYFCASSLNGANTEAFFGQGTRLTVV.

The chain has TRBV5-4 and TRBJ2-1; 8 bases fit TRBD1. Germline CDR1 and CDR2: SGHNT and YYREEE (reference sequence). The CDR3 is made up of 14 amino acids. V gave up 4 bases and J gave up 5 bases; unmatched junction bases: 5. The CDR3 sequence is CASSGQTGDNEQFF. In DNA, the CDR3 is TGTGCCAGCAGCGGACAGACAGGGGACAATGAGCAGTTCTTC.

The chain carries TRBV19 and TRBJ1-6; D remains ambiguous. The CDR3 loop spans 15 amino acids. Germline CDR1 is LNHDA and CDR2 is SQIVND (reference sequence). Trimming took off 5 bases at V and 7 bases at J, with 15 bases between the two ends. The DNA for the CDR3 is TGTGCCAGTAGTCCGTCGCGGGGAAACAATTCACCCCTCCACTTT. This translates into CASSPSRGNNSPLHF.

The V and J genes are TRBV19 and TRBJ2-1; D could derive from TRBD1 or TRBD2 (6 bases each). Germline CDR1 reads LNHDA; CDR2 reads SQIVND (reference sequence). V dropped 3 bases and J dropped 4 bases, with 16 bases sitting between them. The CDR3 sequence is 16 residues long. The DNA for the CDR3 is TGTGCCAGTAGTATGAAAGGGGGGATCGTTTACAATGAGCAGTTCTTC. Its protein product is CASSMKGGIVYNEQFF.

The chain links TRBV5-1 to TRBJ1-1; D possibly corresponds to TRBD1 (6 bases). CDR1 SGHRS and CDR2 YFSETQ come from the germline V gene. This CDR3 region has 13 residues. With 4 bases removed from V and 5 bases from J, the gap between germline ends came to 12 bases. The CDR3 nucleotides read TGCGCCAGCAGCGGGGCTAGGGGGACTGAAGCTTTCTTT. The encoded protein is CASSGARGTEAFF.

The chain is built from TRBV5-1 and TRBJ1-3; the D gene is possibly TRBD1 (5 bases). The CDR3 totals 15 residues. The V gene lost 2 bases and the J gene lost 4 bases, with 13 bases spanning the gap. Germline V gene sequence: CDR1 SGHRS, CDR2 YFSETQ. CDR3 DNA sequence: TGCGCCAGCAGCTTAGGCGGGGGTCAAGGAAACACCATATATTTT. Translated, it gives CASSLGGGQGNTIYF.

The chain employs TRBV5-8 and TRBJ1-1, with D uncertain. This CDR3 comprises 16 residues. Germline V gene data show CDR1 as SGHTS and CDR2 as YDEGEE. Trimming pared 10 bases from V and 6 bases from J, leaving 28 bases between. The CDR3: CASPAALWAREPEAFF. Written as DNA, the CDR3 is TGTGCCTCCCCCGCCGCCCTATGGGCCCGCGAACCTGAAGCTTTCTTT.

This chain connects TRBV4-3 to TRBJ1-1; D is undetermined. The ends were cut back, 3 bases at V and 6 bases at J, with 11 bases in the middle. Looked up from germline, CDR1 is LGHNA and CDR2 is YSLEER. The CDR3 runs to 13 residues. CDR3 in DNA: TGCGCCAGCAGCCATCGAGGACCCGCTGAAGCTTTCTTT. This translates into CASSHRGPAEAFF.

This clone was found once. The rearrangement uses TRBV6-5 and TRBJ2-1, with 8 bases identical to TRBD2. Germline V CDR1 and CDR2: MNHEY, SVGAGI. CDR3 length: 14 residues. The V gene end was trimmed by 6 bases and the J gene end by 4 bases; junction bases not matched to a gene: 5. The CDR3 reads CASRWERGYNEQFF. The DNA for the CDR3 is TGTGCCAGCAGGTGGGAGCGGGGGTACAATGAGCAGTTCTTC.

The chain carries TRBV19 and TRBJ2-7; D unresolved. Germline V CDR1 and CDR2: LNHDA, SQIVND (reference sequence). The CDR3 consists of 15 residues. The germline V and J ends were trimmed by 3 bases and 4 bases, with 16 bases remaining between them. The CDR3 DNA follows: TGTGCCAGTAGTATTGGTATGGTCCCGATATACGAGCAGTACGTC. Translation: CASSIGMVPIYEQYV.

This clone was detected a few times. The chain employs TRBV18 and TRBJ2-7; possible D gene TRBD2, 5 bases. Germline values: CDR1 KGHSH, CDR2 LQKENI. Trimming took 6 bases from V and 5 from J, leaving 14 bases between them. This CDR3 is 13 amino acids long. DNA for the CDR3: TGTGCCAGCTCCTCCAATATGGAGGACGAGCAGTACGTC. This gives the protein CASSSNMEDEQYV.

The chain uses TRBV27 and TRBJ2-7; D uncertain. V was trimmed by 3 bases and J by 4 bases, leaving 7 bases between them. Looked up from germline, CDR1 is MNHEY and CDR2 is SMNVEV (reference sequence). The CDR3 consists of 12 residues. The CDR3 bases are TGTGCCAGCAGTTTCGGAGATTACGAGCAGTACGTC. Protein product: CASSFGDYEQYV.